This entry features one T cell receptor beta chain sequence. This sample is part of a study of blood T cell repertoires in COVID-19. Study-level background: The samples span acute and convalescent COVID-19 from the United States, Italy and Spain.

Using immunoSEQ multiplex PCR, the repertoire was profiled, and TCRdb retains in-frame clones only, with some absent. The table records roughly 100,000 clones, around 90% of them present only once. This sequence originates from a woman between 45 and 65 years old with COVID-19, enrolled during active disease. The sample was peripheral blood.

In DNA form, the CDR3 reads TGCGCCAGCAGACCCTTCACAGGGAACGAGCAGTACTTC. As protein: CASRPFTGNEQYF. This chain joins TRBV5-1 and TRBJ2-7; weak D call: TRBD1 (6 bases). CDR1 is SGHRS and CDR2 is YFSETQ in the germline V gene. V lost 5 bases, J lost 5 bases, and 14 bases lay in between. The CDR3 runs to 13 residues. Complete variable domain (other parts from reference TRBV5-1 and TRBJ2-7): KAGVTQTPRYLIKTRGQQVTLSCSPISGHRSVSWYQQTPGQGLQFLFEYFSETQRNKGNFPGRFSGRQFSNSRSEMNVSTLELGDSALYLCASRPFTGNEQYFGPGTRLTVT.